The 21 T cell receptor beta chains presented below share a single source sample, sequenced in a study of T cells in Graves' hyperthyroidism and ophthalmopathy. Amplified regions were TCR beta CDR3 sequences from RNA transcripts. In the first-round RT-PCR of the TCR CDR3, the HTBI primer set was used. TCRdb analysed the multiplex PCR reads with MiXCR anew, one entry per CDR3 protein. The repertoire holds about 290,000 distinct CDR3 sequences, with 15% to 20% as singletons. The sequencing input was blood. Receptors originate from a woman in her sixties or seventies with Graves' ophthalmopathy.

V is TRBV2 and J is TRBJ2-1; D remains ambiguous. The CDR3 totals 13 residues. Looked up from germline, CDR1 is SNHLY and CDR2 is FYNNEI. Trimming pared 6 bases from V and 9 bases from J, leaving 15 bases between. CDR3 residues: CASSGEVGVEQFF. CDR3 nucleotides: TGTGCCAGCAGCGGCGAGGTTGGGGTTGAGCAGTTCTTC.

This clonotype was counted ten times or more. The chain employs TRBV11-2 and TRBJ1-6; D is perhaps TRBD1 (6 bases). Trimming removed 5 bases at V and 14 bases at J, with 19 bases between. CDR1 and CDR2 from the germline V gene are SGHAT and FQNNGV. The CDR3 consists of 14 residues. CDR3 DNA sequence: TGTGCCAGCAGCACAGACGGCTGGGGACAAGCCCTCCACTTT. Translated: CASSTDGWGQALHF.

V usage is TRBV7-8 and J usage is TRBJ2-5; 7 bases are shared with TRBD1. CDR1 is SGHVS and CDR2 is FQNEAQ in the germline V gene. J gave up 4 bases and V 7 bases, and 6 bases lay outside the gene matches. This CDR3 is 13 amino acids long. The CDR3 DNA reads as TGTGCCAGCAACTGGGCAGGGGGAGAGACCCAGTACTTC. Protein: CASNWAGGETQYF.

The table lists this clonotype with many counts. The chain is built from TRBV2 and TRBJ2-6; D call uncertain. The germline V and J ends were trimmed by 6 bases and 3 bases, with 9 bases remaining between them. The CDR3 spans 14 residues. The germline gives CDR1 SNHLY, CDR2 FYNNEI. CDR3 coding DNA: TGTGCCAGCAGAGCGATGGATGGGGCCAACGTCCTGACTTTC. This sequence encodes CASRAMDGANVLTF.

Here the CDR3 reads CASSEDRGGTYEQYF. The CDR3 DNA is TGTGCCAGCAGTGAGGACAGGGGAGGGACCTACGAGCAGTACTTC. This rearrangement joins TRBV2 to TRBJ2-7; 9 bases line up with TRBD1. Trimming took 3 bases from V and 2 from J; bases not matched to a gene: 5. The CDR3 is made up of 15 amino acids. Germline V gene data show CDR1 as SNHLY and CDR2 as FYNNEI.

Only a few counts were recorded for this clonotype. This chain uses TRBV5-1 with TRBJ2-3; D unresolved. The V gene's germline CDR1 is SGHRS and CDR2 YFSETQ. V lost 2 bases and J 0 bases, leaving 19 bases between the germline ends. CDR3 length equals 18 residues. The CDR3 sequence is CASSFRATHLASTDTQYF. The CDR3 DNA is TGCGCCAGCAGCTTCCGGGCCACACACCTTGCGAGCACAGATACGCAGTATTTT.

The chain recombines TRBV6-4 with TRBJ1-6; 7 bases agree with TRBD1. CDR3 length: 17 residues. Germline CDR1 and CDR2: MRHNA and SNTAGT. V lost 4 bases, J lost 0 bases, and 6 bases stayed unmatched. Here the CDR3 DNA reads TGTGCCAGCAGTGGGACAGGCCTGAGCTCCTATAATTCACCCCTCCACTTT. This sequence encodes CASSGTGLSSYNSPLHF.

This clonotype was seen a handful of times. This chain joins TRBV10-1 and TRBJ2-3, with D perhaps matching TRBD1 or TRBD2 (6 bases each). Trimming left V 0 bases short and J 6 bases short, with 13 bases between. Germline V gene sequence: CDR1 WNHNN, CDR2 SYGVQD (reference sequence). CDR3 length: 15 amino acids. CDR3 nucleotides: TGCGCCAGCAGTGAGTCGCAAGGGGGGCCTGATACGCAGTATTTT. It specifies CASSESQGGPDTQYF.

The chain joins TRBV18 to TRBJ1-6; TRBD1 might be the D (5 bases). V lost 3 bases to trimming and J lost 10 bases, with 13 bases between them. The germline gives CDR1 KGHSH, CDR2 LQKENI. The CDR3 is 14 amino acids. The CDR3 sequence: CASSPDVRGSPLHF. The CDR3 DNA follows: TGTGCCAGCTCACCGGACGTCCGGGGGTCACCCCTCCACTTT.

The J gene is TRBJ2-3, the V gene TRBV11-2, with unresolved D. CDR1 is SGHAT, CDR2 FQNNGV, per germline. The V gene lost 5 bases and the J gene lost 2 bases, with 14 bases spanning the gap. The CDR3 runs to 15 residues. The CDR3 is CASSPPDWYTDTQYF. The CDR3 DNA is TGTGCCAGCAGCCCCCCCGATTGGTACACAGATACGCAGTATTTT.

As regards this clonotype: With a much larger clone just one base away, this may be a read error. This rearrangement joins TRBV2 to TRBJ2-3; D possibly matches TRBD1 or TRBD2 (5 bases each). CDR1 SNHLY and CDR2 FYNNEI come from the germline V gene. Between the trimmed V and J ends, which lost 4 bases and 0 bases, there was a span of 17 bases. CDR3 length equals 17 residues. The CDR3 spells CASSGGTNIPSTDTQYF. The CDR3, as DNA: TGTGCCAGCAGTGGGGGGACCAATATTCCTAGCACAGATACGCAGTATTTT.

The table lists this clonotype with many counts. CDR3 sequence reads: CAISDGRTSGMYEQYF. CDR3 bases: TGTGCCATCAGTGACGGTAGAACTAGCGGGATGTACGAGCAGTACTTC. The V gene is TRBV10-3, the J gene TRBJ2-7, with 10 bases lining up with TRBD2. With 3 bases clipped from V and 4 bases from J, the junction kept 9 bases outside the gene matches. CDR3 size: 16 residues. The germline V gene has CDR1 ENHRY and CDR2 SYGVKD.

This clonotype was observed at least ten times. This rearrangement joins TRBV12-3 or TRBV12-4 to TRBJ1-1; D remains unclear. CDR3 length: 15 residues. V was trimmed by 3 bases and J by 4 bases, leaving 15 bases between them. The CDR3 reads CASSLSRPAGTEAFF. In DNA, the CDR3 is TGTGCCAGCAGTTTGAGTCGTCCGGCGGGCACTGAAGCTTTCTTT.

In the case of this clonotype: A much larger clone differs by one base, so this may be a read error. This chain's CDR3 is CASKASDGSSYNSPLHF. The CDR3 DNA is TGTGCCAGCAAGGCCTCAGACGGGAGCTCCTATAATTCACCCCTCCACTTT. The V and J genes are TRBV2 and TRBJ1-6; no firm D call. The CDR3 has 17 amino acids. V was pared by 7 bases and J by 0 bases, with 16 bases between. Germline loops: CDR1 SNHLY, CDR2 FYNNEI.

This clonotype appeared many times. The V call is TRBV6-2 or TRBV6-3, the J call TRBJ2-5, with 12 nucleotides matching TRBD2. The V gene's germline CDR1 is MNHEY and CDR2 SVGEGT. The CDR3 totals 15 residues. Trimming took 6 bases from V and 5 from J; bases not matched to a gene: 7. In DNA form, the CDR3 reads TGTGCCAGCAGCCCCCTAGCGGGGGGGTTGGAGACCCAGTACTTC. It specifies CASSPLAGGLETQYF.

This clonotype occurred many times. This chain joins TRBV13 and TRBJ2-3; 8 bases line up with TRBD2. V was clipped by 4 bases and J by 5 bases; unmatched bases: 17. CDR3 size: 18 residues. Germline CDR1 is PRHDT and CDR2 is FYEKMQ (reference sequence). CDR3 in DNA: TGTGCCAGCAGCTCGCGAAGGAGCGGGAGAGTTTCGGGAGATACGCAGTATTTT. This sequence encodes CASSSRRSGRVSGDTQYF. Based on the CDR3 plus reference TRBV13 and TRBJ2-3, the full variable domain is AAGVIQSPRHLIKEKRETATLKCYPIPRHDTVYWYQQGPGQDPQFLISFYEKMQSDKGSIPDRFSAQQFSDYHSELNMSSLELGDSALYFCASSSRRSGRVSGDTQYFGPGTRLTVL.

This chain connects TRBV20-1 to TRBJ2-1; TRBD2 aligns across 10 bases. V lost 4 bases and J lost 0; bases outside the gene matches: 3. Germline-derived CDR1 and CDR2 are DFQATT and SNEGSKA (reference sequence). The CDR3 consists of 15 residues. CDR3 in DNA: TGCAGTGCTATAAGACTAGCGGGCTCCTACAATGAGCAGTTCTTC. It codes for CSAIRLAGSYNEQFF.

This chain uses TRBV5-4 with TRBJ1-1; possibly TRBD1 for D (6 bases). The CDR3 has 14 residues. Germline V lookup: CDR1 SGHNT, CDR2 YYREEE (reference sequence). V gave up 4 bases and J gave up 9 bases, with 19 bases separating them. CDR3 sequence: CASSQDPDQGQAFF. CDR3 nucleotide sequence: TGTGCCAGCAGCCAAGATCCTGACCAGGGGCAAGCTTTCTTT.

This clonotype was counted many times. The chain carries TRBV7-8 and TRBJ1-2; TRBD1 aligns across 11 bases. Germline trimming cut 5 bases from V and 3 bases from J; bases unmatched to any gene: 8. Germline CDR1 is SGHVS and CDR2 is FQNEAQ. The CDR3 totals 16 residues. Here the CDR3 reads CASSRETGQGDYGYTF. The CDR3, as DNA: TGTGCCAGCAGCCGAGAAACGGGACAGGGGGACTATGGCTACACCTTC.

The CDR3: CASSNGLAGTSVSEQYF. For the CDR3, the DNA is TGTGCCAGCAGCAACGGACTTGCCGGGACTAGCGTTTCCGAGCAGTACTTC. V usage is TRBV3-1 and J usage is TRBJ2-7; TRBD2 agrees at 10 bases. Germline loops: CDR1 LGHDT, CDR2 YNNKEL (reference sequence). The V segment lost 5 bases and the J segment 6 bases; nucleotides outside the gene matches: 16. CDR3 length: 17 residues.

The genes are TRBV5-4 and TRBJ2-1; TRBD2 matches at 10 bases. Germline V gene lookup returns CDR1 SGHNT and CDR2 YYREEE (reference sequence). The J segment lost 6 bases and the V segment lost 2 bases, leaving 8 bases of the junction unmatched. The CDR3 extends over 16 amino acids. CDR3 nucleotide sequence: TGTGCCAGCAGCTTCTTCTTAGCGGGAGGTGTCAATGAGCAGTTCTTC. It codes for CASSFFLAGGVNEQFF. Complete variable domain (other parts from reference TRBV5-4 and TRBJ2-1): ETGVTQSPTHLIKTRGQQVTLRCSSQSGHNTVSWYQQALGQGPQFIFQYYREEENGRGNFPPRFSGLQFPNYSSELNVNALELDDSALYLCASSFFLAGGVNEQFFGPGTRLTVL.